These 3 T cell receptor beta chains were all obtained from the same sample, sequenced in a study of PD-1 blockade in classical Hodgkin lymphoma. Measured with immunoSEQ multiplex PCR; TCRdb has only the in-frame clones, and not every one. The top ten hold roughly 25% of the sample, which has about 20,000 clones, less than 75% seen once. Each patient's relapse followed autologous stem cell transplantation, and brentuximab vedotin exposure varied. Sequenced here: peripheral blood mononuclear cells (PBMCs), sampled before the second cycle of nivolumab. The source of these receptors is a human donor with classical Hodgkin lymphoma.

The chain couples TRBV10-3 to TRBJ2-1; TRBD2 aligns across 7 bases. The CDR3 runs 16 residues. Trimming at V came to 4 bases and at J to 6 bases, leaving 12 bases not matched to a gene. The germline V gene encodes CDR1 ENHRY and CDR2 SYGVKD. The CDR3 loop reads CAISASGGGISNEQFF. The CDR3 nucleotides read TGTGCCATCAGTGCGTCGGGGGGAGGGATCTCCAATGAGCAGTTCTTC.

The chain joins TRBV19 to TRBJ1-2; D remains unclear. There are 15 residues in the CDR3. Per the germline V gene, CDR1 is LNHDA and CDR2 is SQIVND (reference sequence). V dropped 1 base and J dropped 0 bases, with 9 bases sitting between them. The CDR3 spells CASSIVEFSNYGYTF. CDR3 nucleotide sequence: TGTGCCAGTAGTATAGTGGAGTTTTCTAACTATGGCTACACCTTC.

The J gene is TRBJ2-2, the V gene TRBV5-1; tentatively, D is TRBD2 (5 bases). The CDR3 is made up of 14 amino acids. The germline V gene has CDR1 SGHRS and CDR2 YFSETQ. Trimming cost V 0 bases and J 7 bases, with 10 bases left between them. CDR3 sequence: CASSLGQAGGELFF. The CDR3 nucleotides read TGCGCCAGCAGCTTGGGCCAGGCGGGCGGGGAGCTGTTTTTT.